This TCR beta chain came from a study of T cell responses to AZD1222 COVID-19 vaccine. In this sample, this clone turned up once. Generated by immunoSEQ multiplex PCR, the TCRdb table keeps only in-frame clones and is missing some. This sample yields more than 120,000 clones, of which around 90% are seen a single time; 5% to 5.5% belongs to the top ten. The sequence was obtained from an adult who received the MenACWY meningococcal vaccine as a control. The source material was peripheral blood, sampled 28 days after the second dose of the MenACWY control vaccine.

The CDR3 coding sequence is TGTGCCAGCAGCGTAGGTTGGAATTCACCCCTCCACTTT. This codes for CASSVGWNSPLHF. V usage is TRBV9 and J usage is TRBJ1-6; D unresolved. The CDR3 is 13 amino acids. The ends were cut back, 0 bases at V and 7 bases at J, with 5 bases in the middle. Germline CDR1 SGDLS, CDR2 YYNGEE.